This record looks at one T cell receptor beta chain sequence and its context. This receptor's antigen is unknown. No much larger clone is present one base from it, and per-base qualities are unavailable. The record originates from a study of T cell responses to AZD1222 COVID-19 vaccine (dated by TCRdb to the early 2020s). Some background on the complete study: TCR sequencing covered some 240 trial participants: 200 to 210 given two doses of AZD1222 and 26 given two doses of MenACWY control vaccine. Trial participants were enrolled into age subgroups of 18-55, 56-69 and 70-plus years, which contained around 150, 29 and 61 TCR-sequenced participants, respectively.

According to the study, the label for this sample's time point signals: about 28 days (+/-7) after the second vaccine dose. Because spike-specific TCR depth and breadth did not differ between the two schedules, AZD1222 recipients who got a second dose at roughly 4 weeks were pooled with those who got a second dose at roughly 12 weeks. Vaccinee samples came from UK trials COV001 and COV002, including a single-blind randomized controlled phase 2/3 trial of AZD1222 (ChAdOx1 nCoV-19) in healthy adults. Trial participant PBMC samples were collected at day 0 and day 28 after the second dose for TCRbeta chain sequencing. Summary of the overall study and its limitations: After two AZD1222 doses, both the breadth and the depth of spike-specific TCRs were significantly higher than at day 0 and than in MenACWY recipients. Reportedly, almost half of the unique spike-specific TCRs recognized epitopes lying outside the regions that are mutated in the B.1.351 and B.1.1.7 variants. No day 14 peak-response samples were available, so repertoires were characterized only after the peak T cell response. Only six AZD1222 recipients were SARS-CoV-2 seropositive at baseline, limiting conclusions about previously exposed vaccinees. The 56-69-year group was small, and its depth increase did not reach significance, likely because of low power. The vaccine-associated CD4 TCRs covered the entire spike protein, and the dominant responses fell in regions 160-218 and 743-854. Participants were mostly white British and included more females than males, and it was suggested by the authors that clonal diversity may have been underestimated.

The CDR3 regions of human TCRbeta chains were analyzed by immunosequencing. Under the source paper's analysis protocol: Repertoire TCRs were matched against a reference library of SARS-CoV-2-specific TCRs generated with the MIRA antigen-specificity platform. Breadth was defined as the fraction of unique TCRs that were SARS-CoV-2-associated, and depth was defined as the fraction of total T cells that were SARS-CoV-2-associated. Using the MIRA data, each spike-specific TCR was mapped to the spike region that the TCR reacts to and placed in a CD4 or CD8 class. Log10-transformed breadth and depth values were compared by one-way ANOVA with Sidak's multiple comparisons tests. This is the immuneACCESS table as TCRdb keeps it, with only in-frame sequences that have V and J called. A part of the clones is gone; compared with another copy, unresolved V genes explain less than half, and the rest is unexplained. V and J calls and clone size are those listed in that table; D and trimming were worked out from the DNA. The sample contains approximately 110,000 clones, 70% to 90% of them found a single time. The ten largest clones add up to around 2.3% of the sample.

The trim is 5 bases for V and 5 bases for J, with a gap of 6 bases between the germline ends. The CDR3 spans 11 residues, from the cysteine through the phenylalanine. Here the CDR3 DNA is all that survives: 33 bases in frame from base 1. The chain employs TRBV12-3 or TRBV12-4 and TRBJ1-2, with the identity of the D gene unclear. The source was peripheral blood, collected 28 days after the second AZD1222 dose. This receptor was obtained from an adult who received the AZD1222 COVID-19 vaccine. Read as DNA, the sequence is TGTGCCAGCAGTCCTCAATATGGCTACACCTTC. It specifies CASSPQYGYTF.